One and the same sample provided the 8 T cell receptor beta chains below, sequenced in a study of blood T cell repertoires in COVID-19. Sequenced by immunoSEQ multiplex PCR; TCRdb stores in-frame clones only, minus some. The repertoire includes 180,000 or so clones, more than 65% of them detected once, and approximately 10% sits in the top ten. Material for sequencing was PBMCs or T cells enriched from blood (not recorded which). The receptors originated from a man aged 50 or older who had recovered from COVID-19.

This clone was observed a handful of times. This chain uses TRBV5-1 with TRBJ2-7; a possible D gene is TRBD2 (5 bases). Germline lookup yields CDR1 SGHRS and CDR2 YFSETQ. This CDR3 is 15 amino acids long. Trimming took off 3 bases at V and 7 bases at J, with 20 bases between the two ends. The CDR3 sequence is CASSSLLGKPGEQYF. The DNA of the CDR3 is TGCGCCAGCAGCTCGCTCTTGGGGAAACCGGGGGAGCAGTACTTC.

Written as DNA, the CDR3 is TGTGCCAGCAGCCAAGGACTAGCGGGGGGAGGTACGCAGTATTTT. It specifies CASSQGLAGGGTQYF. J is TRBJ2-3 and V is TRBV3-1 (or the pseudogene TRBV3-2); 13 bases line up with TRBD2. CDR1 and CDR2 from the germline V gene are LGHDT and YNNKEL (reference sequence). V gave up 1 base and J gave up 8 bases; unmatched junction bases: 3. The CDR3 totals 15 residues.

J is TRBJ2-1 and V is TRBV27; 8 bases fit TRBD2. CDR1 and CDR2 (germline): MNHEY, SMNVEV (reference sequence). This CDR3 is built from 16 residues. J was trimmed by 0 bases and V by 3 bases; bases with no gene match: 4. CDR3 bases: TGTGCCAGCAGTTTTGTAGCGGGATTCTCCTACAATGAGCAGTTCTTC. This gives the protein CASSFVAGFSYNEQFF.

V usage is TRBV5-6 and J usage is TRBJ2-5; TRBD1 might be the D (6 bases). V gave up 5 bases and J gave up 1 base, with 12 bases separating them. Germline CDR1 reads SGHDT; CDR2 reads YYEEEE. The CDR3 sequence is 14 residues long. The CDR3: CASSQTGLQETQYF. DNA of the CDR3: TGTGCCAGCAGTCAGACAGGCCTCCAAGAGACCCAGTACTTC.

The chain combines TRBV25-1 with TRBJ2-3; a weak D match, TRBD1 (6 bases). Deletions cut 5 bases from V and 1 base from J, with 13 bases between. Looked up from germline, CDR1 is MGHDK and CDR2 is SYGVNS. This CDR3 contains 15 residues. The CDR3 nucleotides read TGTGCCAGCAGTTTGGGGGCGCGCGGCACAGATACGCAGTATTTT. It is translated as CASSLGARGTDTQYF.

The chain links TRBV7-5 to TRBJ1-6. TRBV7-5 is deemed a pseudogene. This CDR3 is built from 15 residues. The CDR3 reads CARSTRWSADSPLHF. The CDR3 coding sequence is TGTGCCAGAAGCACCCGGTGGTCCGCGGATTCACCCCTCCACTTT.

The gene calls are TRBV14 and TRBJ2-2; tentatively, D is TRBD1 (5 bases). V dropped 0 bases and J dropped 5 bases, with 10 bases sitting between them. CDR3 size: 15 residues. CDR1 and CDR2 (germline): SGHDN, FVKESK. The CDR3 sequence is CASSQEGLRTGELFF. CDR3 DNA: TGTGCCAGCAGCCAAGAGGGGCTTAGGACCGGGGAGCTGTTTTTT.

V is TRBV3-1 (or the pseudogene TRBV3-2) and J is TRBJ1-2; possible D gene TRBD1, 5 bases. This CDR3 comprises 14 residues. Germline V gene lookup returns CDR1 LGHDT and CDR2 YNNKEL (reference sequence). The V gene lost 2 bases and the J gene lost 4 bases, with 11 bases spanning the gap. For the CDR3, the DNA is TGTGCCAGCAGCCAATTTTCAGGGTCCTATGGCTACACCTTC. Translation: CASSQFSGSYGYTF.